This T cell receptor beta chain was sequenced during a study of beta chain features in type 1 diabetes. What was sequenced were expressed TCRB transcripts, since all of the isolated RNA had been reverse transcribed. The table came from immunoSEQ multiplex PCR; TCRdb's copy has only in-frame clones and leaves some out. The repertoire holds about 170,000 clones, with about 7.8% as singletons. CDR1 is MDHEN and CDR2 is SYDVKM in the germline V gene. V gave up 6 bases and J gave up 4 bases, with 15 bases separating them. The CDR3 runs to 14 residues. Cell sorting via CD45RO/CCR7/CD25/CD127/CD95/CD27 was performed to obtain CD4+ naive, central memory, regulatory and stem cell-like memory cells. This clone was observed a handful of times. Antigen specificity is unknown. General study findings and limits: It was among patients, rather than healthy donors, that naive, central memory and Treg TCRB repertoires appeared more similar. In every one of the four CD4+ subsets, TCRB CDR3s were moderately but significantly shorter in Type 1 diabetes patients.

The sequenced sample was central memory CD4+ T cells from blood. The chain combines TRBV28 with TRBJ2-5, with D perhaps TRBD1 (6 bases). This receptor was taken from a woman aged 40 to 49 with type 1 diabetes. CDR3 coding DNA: TGTGCCAGCAGCCCCGAACAGGGTCCAGAGACCCAGTACTTC. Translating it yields CASSPEQGPETQYF.